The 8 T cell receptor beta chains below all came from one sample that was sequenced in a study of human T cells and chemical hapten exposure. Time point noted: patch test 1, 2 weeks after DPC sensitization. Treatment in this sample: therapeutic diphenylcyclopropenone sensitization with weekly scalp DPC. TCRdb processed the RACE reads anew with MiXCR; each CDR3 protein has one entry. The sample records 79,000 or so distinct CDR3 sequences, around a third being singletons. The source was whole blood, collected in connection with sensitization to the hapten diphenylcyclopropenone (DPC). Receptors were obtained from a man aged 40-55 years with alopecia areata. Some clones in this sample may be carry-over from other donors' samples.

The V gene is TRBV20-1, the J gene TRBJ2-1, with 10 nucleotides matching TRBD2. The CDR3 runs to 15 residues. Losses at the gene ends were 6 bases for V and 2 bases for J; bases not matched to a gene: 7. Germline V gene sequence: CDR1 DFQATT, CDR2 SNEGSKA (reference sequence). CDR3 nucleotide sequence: TGCAGTGCATACGTAGCGGGAGGTGCCTACAATGAGCAGTTCTTC. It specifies CSAYVAGGAYNEQFF.

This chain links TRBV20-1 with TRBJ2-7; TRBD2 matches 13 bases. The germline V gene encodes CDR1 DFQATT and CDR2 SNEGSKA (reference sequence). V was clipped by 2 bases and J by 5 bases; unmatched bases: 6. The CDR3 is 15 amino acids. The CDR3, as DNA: TGCAGTGCTAGATTGCCGGGACTAGCGGGAAACGAGCAGTACTTC. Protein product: CSARLPGLAGNEQYF.

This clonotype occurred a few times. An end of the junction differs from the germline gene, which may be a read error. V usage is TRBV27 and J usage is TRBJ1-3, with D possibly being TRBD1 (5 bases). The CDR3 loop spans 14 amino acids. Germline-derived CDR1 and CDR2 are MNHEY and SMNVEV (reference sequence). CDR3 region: CASSLTVSGNTVYF. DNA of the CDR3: TGTGCCAGCAGTTTGACAGTCTCTGGAAACACCGTATATTTT.

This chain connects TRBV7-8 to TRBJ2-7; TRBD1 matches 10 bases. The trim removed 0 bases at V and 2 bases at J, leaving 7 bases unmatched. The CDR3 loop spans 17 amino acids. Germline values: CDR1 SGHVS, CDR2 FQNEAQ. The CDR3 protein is CASSLAQGQGNTYEQYF. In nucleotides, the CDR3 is TGTGCCAGCAGCTTAGCCCAGGGACAGGGGAACACCTACGAGCAGTACTTC.

The CDR3 DNA sequence: TGCAGCGTTACCACTAGCGGGGGGCGGGGGCAGTTCTTC. Protein product: CSVTTSGGRGQFF. This chain uses TRBV29-1 with TRBJ2-1; TRBD2 matches 12 bases. Looked up from germline, CDR1 is SQVTM and CDR2 is ANQGSEA. After removal of 5 bases from V and 12 bases from J, the junction contained 8 bases not matched to a gene. This CDR3 is built from 13 residues.

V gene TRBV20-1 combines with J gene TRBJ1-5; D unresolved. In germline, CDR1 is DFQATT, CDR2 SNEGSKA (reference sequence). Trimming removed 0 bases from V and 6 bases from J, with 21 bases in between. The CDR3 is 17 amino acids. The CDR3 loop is CSARDRLKERSIQPQHF. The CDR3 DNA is TGCAGTGCTAGAGATCGATTAAAGGAGAGGTCGATTCAGCCCCAGCATTTT.

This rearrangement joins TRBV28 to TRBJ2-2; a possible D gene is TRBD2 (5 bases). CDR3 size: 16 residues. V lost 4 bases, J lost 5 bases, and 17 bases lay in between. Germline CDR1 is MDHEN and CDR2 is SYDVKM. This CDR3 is CASSSNSRGRTGELFF. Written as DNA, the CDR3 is TGTGCCAGCAGTTCCAACTCGAGAGGGAGAACCGGGGAGCTGTTTTTT.

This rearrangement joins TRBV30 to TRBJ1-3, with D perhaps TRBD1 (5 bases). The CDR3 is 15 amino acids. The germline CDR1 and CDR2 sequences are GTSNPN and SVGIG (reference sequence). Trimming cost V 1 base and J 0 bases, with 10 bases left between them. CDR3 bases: TGTGCCTGGAGTGAAGGGGCTTTCTCTGGAAACACCATATATTTT. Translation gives CAWSEGAFSGNTIYF.